This TCR beta chain was found in a study of spatial heterogeneity in lung cancer (dated by TCRdb to about 2019). For context, the study as a whole: Beta-chain transcripts were consistently detected in greater numbers than alpha-chain transcripts, which likely reflected higher beta-chain transcript abundance. A strong correlation was found between TCR transcript counts in tumor regions and a T cell transcriptional module score from matched bulk RNA-seq. In the raw uncorrected reads, each unique combination of TCR and UMI appeared more than ten times on average. In non-small cell lung cancer, the study made a quantitative comparison of TCR alpha and beta repertoires among multiple tumor regions, matched nontumor lung and blood. TCR repertoire features were related to nonsynonymous mutation counts determined by whole-exome sequencing of tumor tissue. Both alpha and beta chains were TCR-sequenced in samples taken at surgery, namely 220 tumor regions, 64 matched nontumor lung samples and a few dozen PBMC samples. Broader findings and caveats from the paper: Estimated TCR-seq coverage of tumor T cells was only approximately 7.4% for alpha chains and approximately 14% for beta chains. The count of ubiquitous expanded TCRs correlated with the count of ubiquitous nonsynonymous mutations, and the count of regional expanded TCRs correlated with the count of regional nonsynonymous mutations. A correlation was observed between the number of expanded intratumoral alpha and beta TCRs and the tumor nonsynonymous mutation count. Confirming at a functional level the hypothesis that regional TCRs recognize regional mutations was considered to require additional single-cell paired TCR alpha and beta sequencing.

According to the germline V gene, CDR1 reads SGHTA and CDR2 reads FQGNSA. V is shortened by 5 bases, J by 4 bases, and the region joining them spans 13 bases. From the cysteine through the phenylalanine, the CDR3 covers 14 amino acids. Solely the CDR3 DNA is kept, with 42 bases framed from the first base. The library was generated by 5' RACE. The instrument was a NextSeq 500. In the TCR library protocol, a unique molecular identifier was attached to each TCR cDNA molecule so that PCR and sequencing errors could be corrected. Per the original workflow: TCR identification, UMI-based error correction and CDR3 extraction were all carried out with Decombinator tools. Expanded TCRs were defined as those above a frequency of 2 per 1,000, corresponding to the top 1% of the tumor frequency distribution. Expanded tumor TCRs statistically deemed absent (corrected P<0.05) from at least one tumor region were classed as regional, and all other expanded tumor TCRs were classed as ubiquitous. Rényi diversity was computed with the R vegan package after subsampling each repertoire 100 times to 5,000 TCRs. CDR3 similarity networks were constructed using string-kernel similarity of amino acid triplets, with links drawn between CDR3s whose pairwise similarity was above 0.82. TCRdb trimmed the raw reads at Q25, called clones with MiXCR and kept productive beta chains. Every CDR3 protein is listed once, alongside the most common genes and DNA of its rows. The authors' filters were not applied to this entry. In this sample the table shows 15,000 to 20,000 distinct CDR3 sequences, roughly 7% of which occur a single time. The ten biggest clones cover 20% to 25% of the sample.

According to the study, the label for this sample's time point signals: sample taken at primary tumor resection. Samples were obtained from around 72 patients with early-stage, untreated non-small cell lung cancer from the lung TRACERx cohort. For TCR sequencing, whole RNA was extracted from tumor and nontumor lung tissue, or from cryopreserved PBMC samples, and no cell sorting was done. Patients were selected for TCR sequencing only if sufficient RNA was available from at least two tumor regions. Tumor and adjacent nontumor lung specimens were reviewed by a lung pathologist before selection. This clonotype was counted a few times. The antigen it binds to is not known. No qualities accompany the bases; no much larger clone lies one base away.

Recombination connected TRBV7-2 to TRBJ2-3, with the D gene not confidently named. This specimen consisted of lung tumor tissue, obtained at surgery. This clonotype was obtained from a female donor with early-stage non-small cell lung cancer. The DNA reads TGTGCCAGCAGCCAGACCCGGCCCCCAGATACGCAGTATTTT. This is translated as CASSQTRPPDTQYF.